The present T cell receptor beta chain was sequenced within a study of blood T cell repertoires in COVID-19. Study details: PBMCs, B-cell-depleted T cells, or T cells were the source of the cDNA or gDNA that made up the material.

This CDR3 contains 15 residues. How the authors handled the data: Nucleated cell number was recorded as an estimate derived from reference gene primer amplification. Produced via immunoSEQ multiplex PCR; TCRdb's table is partial and in-frame only. From that table come the V and J calls and clone size; the DNA was used to work out D and trimming. This sample carries 200,000 to 250,000 clones, 88% of them seen once, and the ten largest clones take approximately 2.7%. Individuals aged roughly 18 to 95 years were recruited from fewer than 25 US areas. This chain links TRBV21-1 with TRBJ2-5; the table's TRBD2 call for D was not verified on the DNA. TRBV21-1 is a pseudogene locus. Material for sequencing was PBMCs or T cells enriched from blood (not recorded which). This TCR came from a woman in her thirties who had recovered from COVID-19. Here the CDR3 DNA reads TGTGCCAGCAGCAAAGACGGGGGGGGCCAAGAGACCCAGTACTTC. Translation gives CASSKDGGGQETQYF.